The TCR beta chain described here comes from a study of blood T cells in healthy people across ages. Alongside a J-beta primer mix, a sample-barcoded 5' primer served in a second PCR lasting about 7 to 11 cycles. MiXCR was run by TCRdb on the 5' RACE reads, yielding one entry per CDR3 protein. The sample includes about 680,000 distinct CDR3 sequences, about 52% of them seen just once. On this clonotype: One end of the junction does not line up with germline, which may come from a read error.

The CDR3 covers 15 residues. Germline V gene sequence: CDR1 SGDLS, CDR2 YYNGEE. Specimen: blood. The chain recombines TRBV9 with TRBJ1-1, with D hard to call. This TCR derives from a woman aged 55-75 years in good health. CDR3 amino acids: CASSVSPTGNTGAFF. CDR3 DNA sequence: TGTGCCAGCAGCGTAAGCCCCACGGGGAACACTGGAGCTTTCTTT. The full variable domain, its missing parts supplied by reference TRBV9 and TRBJ1-1, is DSGVTQTPKHLITATGQRVTLRCSPRSGDLSVYWYQQSLDQGLQFLIQYYNGEERAKGNILERFSAQQFPDLHSELNLSSLELGDSALYFCASSVSPTGNTGAFFGQGTRLTVV.